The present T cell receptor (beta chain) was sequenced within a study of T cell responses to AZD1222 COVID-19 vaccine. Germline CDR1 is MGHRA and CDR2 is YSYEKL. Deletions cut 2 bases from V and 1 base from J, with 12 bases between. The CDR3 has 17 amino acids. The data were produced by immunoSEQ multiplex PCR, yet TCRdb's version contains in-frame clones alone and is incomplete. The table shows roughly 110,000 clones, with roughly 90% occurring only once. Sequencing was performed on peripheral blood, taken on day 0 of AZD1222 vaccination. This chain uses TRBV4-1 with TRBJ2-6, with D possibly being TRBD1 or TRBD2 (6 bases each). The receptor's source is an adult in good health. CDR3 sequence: CASSQPGARSGANVLTF. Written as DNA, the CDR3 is TGCGCCAGCAGCCAACCGGGGGCGCGGTCTGGGGCCAACGTCCTGACTTTC.